The present TCR beta chain was sequenced within a study of blood T cell repertoires in COVID-19. About the study: The analysed material was cDNA or gDNA that came from T cells, B-cell-depleted T cells, or PBMCs.

Original handling: Quantification of nucleated cells was approximated via reference gene primer amplification. The table came from immunoSEQ multiplex PCR; TCRdb's copy has only in-frame clones and leaves some out. V, J and clone size are those of that table, while D and trimming were read from the DNA. The table lists around 190,000 clones, just over 85% of them singletons, with about 8.4% in the top ten. The CDR3 has 15 amino acids. Germline V gene data show CDR1 as SNHLY and CDR2 as FYNNEI. The J segment lost 3 bases and the V segment lost 4 bases, leaving 3 bases of the junction unmatched. The J gene is TRBJ2-1, the V gene TRBV2; TRBD1 matches 10 bases. Specimen: PBMCs or T cells enriched from blood (not recorded which). The origin of this receptor is a woman under 30 who had recovered from COVID-19. Here the CDR3 reads CASSAGTGVYNEQFF. Written as DNA, the CDR3 is TGTGCCAGCAGTGCCGGGACAGGGGTCTACAATGAGCAGTTCTTC.